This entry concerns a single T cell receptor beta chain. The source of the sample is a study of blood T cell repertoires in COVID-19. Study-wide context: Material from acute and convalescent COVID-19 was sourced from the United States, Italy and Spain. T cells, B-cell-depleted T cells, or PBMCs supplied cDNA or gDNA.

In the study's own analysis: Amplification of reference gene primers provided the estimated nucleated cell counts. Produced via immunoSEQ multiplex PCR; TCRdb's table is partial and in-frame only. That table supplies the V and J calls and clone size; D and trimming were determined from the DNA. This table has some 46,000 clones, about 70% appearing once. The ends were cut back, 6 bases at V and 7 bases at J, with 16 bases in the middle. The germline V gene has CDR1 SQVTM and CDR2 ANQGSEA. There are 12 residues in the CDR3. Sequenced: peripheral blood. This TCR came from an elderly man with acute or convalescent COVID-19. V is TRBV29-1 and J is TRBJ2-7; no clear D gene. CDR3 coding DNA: TGCAGCGTGCGGTCTGACTCCTTGGAGCAGTACTTC. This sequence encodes CSVRSDSLEQYF.